This TCR beta chain was found in a study of T cells in Graves' hyperthyroidism and ophthalmopathy. Overall study context: Peripheral blood was taken when the disease was first diagnosed, before any treatment began. General observations from the study: In the blood, most expanded thyroid clonotypes above 0.001 appeared as well.

Under 3 months was the duration of disease in ophthalmopathy patients, who also had a Clinical Activity Score of at least 3 and a NOSPECS grade of at least 4. Uncontrolled infection, other autoimmune disease, pregnancy or lactation excluded patients. Researchers took RNA transcripts and amplified the TCR beta CDR3 regions from them. Using the HTBI primer set, a first-round RT-PCR was run on the TCR CDR3. TCRdb re-derived calls from the multiplex PCR reads in MiXCR, one entry per CDR3 protein. The profile covers some 580,000 distinct CDR3 sequences, with roughly 16% appearing a single time and around 3.5% taken by the ten largest. A note on this clonotype: Its matching antigen is unknown.

This CDR3 has 14 residues. The germline V and J ends were trimmed by 5 bases and 6 bases, with 17 bases remaining between them. From germline, CDR1 is MNHEY and CDR2 SVGEGT. The V and J genes are TRBV6-2 or TRBV6-3 and TRBJ2-7, with TRBD2 as a possible D gene (7 bases). The receptor comes from a woman aged 40 to 50 with Graves' ophthalmopathy. Sequenced material: blood. CDR3 coding DNA: TGTGCCAGCAGTCCAAGGGGGAGGGGAAGCGAGCAGTACTTC. Protein: CASSPRGRGSEQYF.